One sample yielded the 11 T cell receptor beta chains listed below, sequenced in a study of T cells in Graves' hyperthyroidism and ophthalmopathy. Amplified regions were TCR beta CDR3 sequences from RNA transcripts. The study used the HTBI primer set for a first-round RT-PCR of the TCR CDR3. TCRdb recomputed calls from the multiplex PCR reads with MiXCR, one row per CDR3 protein. The data contain hundreds of thousands of distinct CDR3 sequences, around 14% of them singletons. The sequenced material came from blood. These receptors all stem from a woman under 30 with Graves' hyperthyroidism.

This clonotype was observed many times. The chain links TRBV5-1 to TRBJ2-5; D is tentatively TRBD1 or TRBD2 (6 bases each). The V end was cut by 7 bases, the J end by 4 bases, with 26 bases between. This CDR3 comprises 17 residues. Germline CDR1 and CDR2: SGHRS and YFSETQ. CDR3 bases: TGCGCCAGCCGCCTTCGTGCGGGGACATCGGGTGGAGAGACCCAGTACTTC. This sequence encodes CASRLRAGTSGGETQYF.

Ten or more counts support this clonotype. V usage is TRBV13 and J usage is TRBJ2-3, with 8 bases identical to TRBD2. J was trimmed by 5 bases and V by 1 base; bases with no gene match: 5. CDR3 length equals 15 residues. CDR1 is PRHDT and CDR2 is FYEKMQ in the germline V gene (reference sequence). CDR3 sequence (DNA): TGTGCCAGCAGCTTAGTGAGCGGGGGTGGAGATACGCAGTATTTT. It encodes CASSLVSGGGDTQYF.

In this sample, this clonotype turned up many times. The rearrangement uses TRBV7-9 and TRBJ1-5; D uncertain. The CDR3 is 12 residues long. Germline V CDR1 and CDR2: SEHNR, FQNEAQ (reference sequence). The ends were cut back, 4 bases at V and 6 bases at J, with 7 bases in the middle. The CDR3 loop reads CASSYVGQPQHF. DNA for the CDR3: TGTGCCAGCAGCTATGTGGGTCAGCCCCAGCATTTT.

This clonotype was observed at least ten times. The gene calls are TRBV7-3 and TRBJ1-6, with D hard to call. Germline CDR1 reads SGHTA; CDR2 reads FQGTGA. There are 14 residues in the CDR3. Between the trimmed V and J ends, which lost 2 bases and 9 bases, there was a span of 11 bases. The CDR3 sequence is CASSLVGESSPLHF. In DNA, the CDR3 is TGTGCCAGCAGCTTAGTAGGCGAGAGTTCACCCCTCCACTTT.

This clonotype was picked up many times. The chain carries TRBV28 and TRBJ2-7; D perhaps matches TRBD1 (6 bases). Deletions cut 5 bases from V and 3 bases from J, with 14 bases between. The CDR3 sequence is 14 residues long. Germline V lookup: CDR1 MDHEN, CDR2 SYDVKM. The CDR3 nucleotides are TGTGCCAGCAGTCCACCCGGACAGTACTACGAGCAGTACTTC. Residues: CASSPPGQYYEQYF.

The sample holds many counts of this clonotype. The chain is built from TRBV19 and TRBJ2-3; 10 positions match TRBD2. Germline CDR1 reads LNHDA; CDR2 reads SQIVND (reference sequence). V was pared by 6 bases and J by 7 bases, with 7 bases of the junction left unmatched. CDR3 size: 14 residues. The DNA of the CDR3 is TGTGCCAGTAGAAGGGGTAGCGGGAGGAATACGCAGTATTTT. It specifies CASRRGSGRNTQYF.

There are a few counts of this clonotype. The chain has TRBV14 and TRBJ2-2; D unresolved. The V gene's germline CDR1 is SGHDN and CDR2 FVKESK. Trimming removed 7 bases at V and 2 bases at J, with 20 bases between. This CDR3 region has 17 residues. The CDR3, as DNA: TGTGCCAGCACCTCAACCCGAATAAACATCAACACCGGGGAGCTGTTTTTT. The encoded protein is CASTSTRININTGELFF.

The chain links TRBV12-3 or TRBV12-4 to TRBJ1-1; D unclear. V was cut by 6 bases and J by 3 bases, with 17 bases left in between. There are 15 residues in the CDR3. The CDR3 loop reads CASSQTDWVDTEAFF. The CDR3 DNA follows: TGTGCCAGCAGCCAGACTGACTGGGTTGACACTGAAGCTTTCTTT.

The chain uses TRBV20-1 and TRBJ1-1; D gene uncertain. The germline V and J ends were trimmed by 2 bases and 0 bases, with 13 bases remaining between them. Germline CDR1 DFQATT, CDR2 SNEGSKA (reference sequence). This CDR3 contains 15 residues. This CDR3 reads CSARRHLELNTEAFF. The CDR3 nucleotides are TGCAGTGCTAGACGCCATCTCGAGCTGAACACTGAAGCTTTCTTT.

This clonotype was picked up many times. J is TRBJ2-5 and V is TRBV19; 7 positions agree with TRBD1. CDR3 length: 16 residues. Germline-derived CDR1 and CDR2 are LNHDA and SQIVND (reference sequence). Losses at the gene ends were 10 bases for V and 2 bases for J; bases not matched to a gene: 16. The CDR3 DNA reads TGTGCCACCCAGGCCGCGACAGGGATCGGACAAGAGACCCAGTACTTC. Translation gives CATQAATGIGQETQYF.

This clonotype was detected ten times or more. The chain employs TRBV7-2 and TRBJ2-3; D assignment may be TRBD1 or TRBD2 (5 bases each). The CDR3 has 15 residues. V shed 2 bases and J shed 4 bases, with 13 bases lying between them. Germline assignment: CDR1 SGHTA and CDR2 FQGNSA. CDR3 sequence: CASSLSGGRADTQYF. The DNA for the CDR3 is TGTGCCAGCAGCTTAAGCGGTGGCAGGGCAGATACGCAGTATTTT.